The 11 T cell receptor beta chains below all came from one sample that was sequenced in a study of T-cell memory formation after mild COVID-19. TCRdb reanalysed the 5' RACE reads using MiXCR and keeps one entry per CDR3 protein. Here the sample spans approximately 490,000 distinct CDR3 sequences, approximately 20% being singletons. Sequences were obtained from PBMCs or a T cell subset sorted from them (not recorded which). These receptors all come from an adult woman who had mild COVID-19 (a few samples of this study predate the infection). Cell type and time point are not known.

This chain joins TRBV9 and TRBJ2-7; TRBD1 aligns across 8 bases. Trimming at V came to 0 bases and at J to 3 bases, leaving 5 bases not matched to a gene. In germline, CDR1 is SGDLS, CDR2 YYNGEE. The CDR3 has 15 amino acids. The CDR3 DNA sequence: TGTGCCAGCAGCGTAGGGTCAGGGGGCGGCTACGAGCAGTACTTC. Its protein product is CASSVGSGGGYEQYF.

The rearrangement links TRBV2 to TRBJ1-4; the D is unclear. The CDR3 length is 16 residues. The ends were cut back, 4 bases at V and 0 bases at J, with 12 bases in the middle. Germline V gene data show CDR1 as SNHLY and CDR2 as FYNNEI. CDR3 sequence reads: CASSVASAATNEKLFF. The CDR3 DNA is TGTGCCAGCAGTGTAGCCAGCGCTGCAACTAATGAAAAACTGTTTTTT.

The chain is built from TRBV9 and TRBJ1-2, with D uncertain. This CDR3 contains 14 residues. Trimming stripped 4 bases from V and 8 bases from J, with 18 bases between. Germline-derived CDR1 and CDR2 are SGDLS and YYNGEE. This CDR3 reads CASSPPEGSGGYTF. The CDR3 DNA reads TGTGCCAGCAGCCCCCCCGAGGGATCGGGCGGCTACACCTTC. The whole variable domain, remainder taken from reference TRBV9 and TRBJ1-2, is DSGVTQTPKHLITATGQRVTLRCSPRSGDLSVYWYQQSLDQGLQFLIQYYNGEERAKGNILERFSAQQFPDLHSELNLSSLELGDSALYFCASSPPEGSGGYTFGSGTRLTVV.

To note about this clonotype: The germline gene is not matched at one end of the junction; a read error may be the cause. The chain joins TRBV12-3 or TRBV12-4 to TRBJ1-1; D unclear. The CDR3 consists of 15 residues. The CDR3 nucleotides read TGTGCCAGCAGTTTTCCCCGGAGGATGAACACTGAAGCTTTGTTT. This gives the protein CASSFPRRMNTEALF.

The table lists this clonotype with a few counts. V and J are TRBV5-1 and TRBJ2-5; D unresolved. Deletions cut 1 base from V and 0 bases from J, with 10 bases between. Germline CDR1 SGHRS, CDR2 YFSETQ. The CDR3 has 15 amino acids. CDR3 sequence reads: CASSLSAADQETQYF. In DNA, the CDR3 is TGCGCCAGCAGCTTGTCCGCGGCGGACCAAGAGACCCAGTACTTC.

The chain combines TRBV24-1 with TRBJ2-7; a possible D gene is TRBD2 (6 bases). The V gene's germline CDR1 is KGHDR and CDR2 SFDVKD. V was shortened by 6 bases and J by 0 bases, with 14 bases between the two germline ends. The CDR3 has 15 amino acids. The CDR3 DNA reads TGTGCCACCAGTATAGGGGCTAGCGCCTCCTACGAGCAGTACTTC. This translates into CATSIGASASYEQYF.

This clonotype was observed a handful of times. The V call is TRBV10-3, the J call TRBJ2-6, with D possibly being TRBD1 (6 bases). Germline V gene lookup returns CDR1 ENHRY and CDR2 SYGVKD. This CDR3 is built from 16 residues. V lost 6 bases to trimming and J lost 2 bases, with 14 bases between them. Here the CDR3 reads CAISDDYRAGANVLTF. DNA for the CDR3: TGTGCCATCAGCGACGACTACAGGGCTGGGGCCAACGTCCTGACTTTC.

The CDR3 region is CSAGEWGVGTEAFF. The CDR3, as DNA: TGCAGTGCTGGGGAATGGGGGGTTGGCACTGAAGCTTTCTTT. V is TRBV20-1 and J is TRBJ1-1; a possible D gene is TRBD1 (5 bases). Trimming removed 5 bases at V and 4 bases at J, with 17 bases between. There are 14 residues in the CDR3. The germline V gene encodes CDR1 DFQATT and CDR2 SNEGSKA (reference sequence).

The chain has TRBV9 and TRBJ2-7, with 8 bases fitting TRBD2. Trimming removed 1 base from V and 1 base from J; junction bases left unmatched: 4. Germline lookup yields CDR1 SGDLS and CDR2 YYNGEE. CDR3 size: 15 residues. CDR3 nucleotide sequence: TGTGCCAGCAGCGTATCTAGCGGGCTTTCCTACGAGCAGTACTTC. This codes for CASSVSSGLSYEQYF.

This clonotype was counted between two and nine times. V gene TRBV7-9 combines with J gene TRBJ2-1; the match to TRBD2 covers 10 bases. V was pared by 5 bases and J by 3 bases, with 10 bases of the junction left unmatched. The length of the CDR3 is 17 residues. Germline loops: CDR1 SEHNR, CDR2 FQNEAQ (reference sequence). This CDR3 reads CASSTHPSGSNYNEQFF. CDR3 DNA: TGTGCCAGCAGCACCCATCCTAGCGGGAGTAACTACAATGAGCAGTTCTTC. The whole variable domain, remainder taken from reference TRBV7-9 and TRBJ2-1, is DTGVSQNPRHKITKRGQNVTFRCDPISEHNRLYWYRQTLGQGPEFLTYFQNEAQLEKSRLLSDRFSAERPKGSFSTLEIQRTEQGDSAMYLCASSTHPSGSNYNEQFFGPGTRLTVL.

The chain uses TRBV12-3 or TRBV12-4 and TRBJ1-1; a possible D gene is TRBD1 (5 bases). The length of the CDR3 is 16 residues. The V gene lost 3 bases and the J gene lost 10 bases, with 24 bases spanning the gap. CDR3 in DNA: TGTGCCAGCAGTTTCGGGGGTAGCATGGGAAATGGTGGAGCTTTCTTT. The encoded protein is CASSFGGSMGNGGAFF.